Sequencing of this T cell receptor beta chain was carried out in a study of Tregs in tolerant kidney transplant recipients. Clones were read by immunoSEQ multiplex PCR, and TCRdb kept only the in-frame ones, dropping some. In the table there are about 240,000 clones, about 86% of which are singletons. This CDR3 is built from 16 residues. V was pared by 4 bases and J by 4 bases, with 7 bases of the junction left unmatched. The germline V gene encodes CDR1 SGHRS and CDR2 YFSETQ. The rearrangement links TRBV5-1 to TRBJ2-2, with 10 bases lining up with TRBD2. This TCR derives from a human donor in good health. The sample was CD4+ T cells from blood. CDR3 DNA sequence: TGCGCCAGCAGCAGCACCGGGACTAGCGTCACCGGGGAGCTGTTTTTT. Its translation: CASSSTGTSVTGELFF. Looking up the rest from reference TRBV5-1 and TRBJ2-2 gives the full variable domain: KAGVTQTPRYLIKTRGQQVTLSCSPISGHRSVSWYQQTPGQGLQFLFEYFSETQRNKGNFPGRFSGRQFSNSRSEMNVSTLELGDSALYLCASSSTGTSVTGELFFGEGSRLTVL.